This TCR beta chain emerged from a study of CD8 T cells in ankylosing spondylitis. Study-wide results and limits: The study identified a TCR beta motif of several highly homologous variants that appeared characteristic of ankylosing spondylitis blood.

Researchers built TCR beta libraries using quantitative 5'-RACE with molecular barcodes. TCRdb itself ran the 5' RACE reads through MiXCR, one entry per CDR3 protein. The sample includes 150,000 to 200,000 distinct CDR3 sequences, about 18% of them seen just once. The length of the CDR3 is 12 residues. Trimming removed 4 bases from V and 6 bases from J, with 7 bases in between. Germline CDR1 is SGHTS and CDR2 is YDEGEE. A note on this clonotype: Its specificity is unknown.

The TCR was taken from a male donor with ankylosing spondylitis or in good health (not recorded which). Material for sequencing was blood, either unsorted or a sorted T cell fraction (not recorded which). The chain uses TRBV5-8 and TRBJ2-2; D remains unclear. CDR3 DNA: TGTGCCAGCAGCCGAGGCCCCGGGGAGCTGTTTTTT. Translation gives CASSRGPGELFF. Variable domain in full (rest from reference TRBV5-8 and TRBJ2-2): EAGVTQSPTHLIKTRGQQATLRCSPISGHTSVYWYQQALGLGLQFLLWYDEGEERNRGNFPPRFSGRQFPNYSSELNVNALELEDSALYLCASSRGPGELFFGEGSRLTVL.